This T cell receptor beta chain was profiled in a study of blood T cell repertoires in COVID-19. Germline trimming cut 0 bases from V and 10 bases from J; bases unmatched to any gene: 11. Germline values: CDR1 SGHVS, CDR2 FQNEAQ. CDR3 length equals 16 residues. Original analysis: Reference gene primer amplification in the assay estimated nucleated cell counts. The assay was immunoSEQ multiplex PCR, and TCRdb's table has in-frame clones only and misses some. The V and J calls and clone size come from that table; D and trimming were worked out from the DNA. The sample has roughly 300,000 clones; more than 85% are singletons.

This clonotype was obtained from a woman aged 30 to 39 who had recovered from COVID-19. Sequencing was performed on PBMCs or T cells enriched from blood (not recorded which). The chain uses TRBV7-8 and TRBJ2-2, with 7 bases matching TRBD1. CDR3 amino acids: CASSLALHRGRPELFF. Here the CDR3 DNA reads TGTGCCAGCAGCTTAGCGCTACACAGGGGCCGCCCGGAGCTGTTTTTT.